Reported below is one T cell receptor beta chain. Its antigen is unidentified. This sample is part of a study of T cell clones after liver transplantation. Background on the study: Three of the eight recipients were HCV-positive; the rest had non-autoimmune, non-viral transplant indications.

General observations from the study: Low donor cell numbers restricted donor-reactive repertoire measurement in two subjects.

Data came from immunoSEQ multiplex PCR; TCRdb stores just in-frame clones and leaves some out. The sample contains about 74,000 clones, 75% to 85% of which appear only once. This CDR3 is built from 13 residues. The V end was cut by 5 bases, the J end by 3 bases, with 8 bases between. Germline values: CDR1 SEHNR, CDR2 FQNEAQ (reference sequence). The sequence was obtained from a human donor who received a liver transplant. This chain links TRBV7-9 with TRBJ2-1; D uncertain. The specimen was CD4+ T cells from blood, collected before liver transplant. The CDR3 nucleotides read TGTGCCAGCAGCCCATCCCACTACAATGAGCAGTTCTTC. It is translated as CASSPSHYNEQFF. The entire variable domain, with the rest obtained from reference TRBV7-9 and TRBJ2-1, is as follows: DTGVSQNPRHKITKRGQNVTFRCDPISEHNRLYWYRQTLGQGPEFLTYFQNEAQLEKSRLLSDRFSAERPKGSFSTLEIQRTEQGDSAMYLCASSPSHYNEQFFGPGTRLTVL.